The T cell receptor beta chain under discussion was sequenced for a study of glioma-infiltrating T cells. Using RNA template, CDR3s of TCR alpha and beta were amplified with iRepertoire arm-PCR. A single record per CDR3 protein comes from TCRdb applying MiXCR to the multiplex PCR reads. The data contain 100,000 to 150,000 distinct CDR3 sequences, around 23% of them seen just once; the ten biggest clones take up 27%. Specimen: glioma tissue, nonneoplastic brain tissue, or PBMCs (not recorded which). The receptor's source is a human donor with low-grade glioma or glioblastoma, undergoing nonglioma brain surgery, or in good health (not recorded which).

The CDR3 nucleotides are TGCAGTGCTAGCCCCCCAGCGGGAAACACAGATACGCAGTATTTT. Amino acids: CSASPPAGNTDTQYF. The chain is built from TRBV20-1 and TRBJ2-3, with TRBD2 matching over 7 bases. CDR3 length equals 15 residues. CDR1 is DFQATT, CDR2 SNEGSKA, per germline (reference sequence). V lost 3 bases and J lost 2; bases outside the gene matches: 8.